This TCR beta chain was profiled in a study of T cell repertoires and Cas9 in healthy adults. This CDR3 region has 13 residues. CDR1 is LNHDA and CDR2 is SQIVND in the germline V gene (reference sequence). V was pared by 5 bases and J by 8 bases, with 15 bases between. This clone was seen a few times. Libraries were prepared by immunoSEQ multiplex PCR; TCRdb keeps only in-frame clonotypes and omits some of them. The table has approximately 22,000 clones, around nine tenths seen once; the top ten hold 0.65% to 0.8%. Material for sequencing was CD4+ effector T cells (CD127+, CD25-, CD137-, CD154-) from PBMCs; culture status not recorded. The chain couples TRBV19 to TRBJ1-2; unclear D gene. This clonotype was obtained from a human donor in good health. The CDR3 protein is CASSGVEGWGYTF. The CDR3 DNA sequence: TGTGCCAGTAGTGGCGTTGAGGGTTGGGGCTACACCTTC.